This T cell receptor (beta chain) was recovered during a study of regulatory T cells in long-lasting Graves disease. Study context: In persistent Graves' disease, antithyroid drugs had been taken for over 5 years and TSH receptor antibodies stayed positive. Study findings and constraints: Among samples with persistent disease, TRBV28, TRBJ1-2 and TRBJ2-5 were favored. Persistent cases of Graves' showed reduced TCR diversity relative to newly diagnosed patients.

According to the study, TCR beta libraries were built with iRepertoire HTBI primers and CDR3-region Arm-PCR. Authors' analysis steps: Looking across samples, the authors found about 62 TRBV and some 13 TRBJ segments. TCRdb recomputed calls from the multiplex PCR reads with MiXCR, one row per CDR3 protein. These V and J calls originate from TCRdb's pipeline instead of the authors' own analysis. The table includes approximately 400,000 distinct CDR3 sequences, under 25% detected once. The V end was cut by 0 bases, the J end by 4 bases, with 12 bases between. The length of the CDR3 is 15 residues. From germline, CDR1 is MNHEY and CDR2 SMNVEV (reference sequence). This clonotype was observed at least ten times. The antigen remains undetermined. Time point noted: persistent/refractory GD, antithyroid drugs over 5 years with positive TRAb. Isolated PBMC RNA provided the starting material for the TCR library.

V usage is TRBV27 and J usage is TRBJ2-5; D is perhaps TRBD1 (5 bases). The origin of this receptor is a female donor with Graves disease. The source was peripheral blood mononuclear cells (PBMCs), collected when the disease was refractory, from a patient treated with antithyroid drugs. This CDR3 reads CASSLSRVLGETQYF. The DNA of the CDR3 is TGTGCCAGCAGTTTATCCAGGGTGTTGGGAGAGACCCAGTACTTC.